The TCR beta chain described here comes from a study of T cell changes during pregnancy in multiple sclerosis. Some clones are missing from TCRdb's copy, which holds only in-frame ones; the method was immunoSEQ multiplex PCR. The sample contains about 60,000 clones, over 80% of which appear only once. Germline assignment: CDR1 SEHNR and CDR2 FQNEAQ (reference sequence). V was pared by 1 base and J by 5 bases, with 8 bases of the junction left unmatched. This CDR3 region has 15 residues. This specimen was peripheral blood, taken in the first trimester of pregnancy. This chain joins TRBV7-9 and TRBJ2-7, with TRBD1 matching over 7 bases. This clonotype was obtained from a female donor with multiple sclerosis, enrolled in a pregnancy study. The CDR3 DNA follows: TGTGCCAGCAGCTTAGACGACAGGGCCCTCGACGAGCAGTACTTC. Its translation: CASSLDDRALDEQYF.